The clone carrying this TCR beta chain showed up just once. Antigen specificity is unknown. The record originates from a study of shared clonotypes between healthy human individuals. Whole-study context: The study used three CD4 naive, three CD4 memory, two CD8 naive and one CD8 memory plate per donor. Findings of the study overall: Only blood was sampled, and tissue TCR repertoires likely differ from blood ones.

This CDR3 contains 15 residues. Per the germline V gene, CDR1 is SGHRS and CDR2 is YFSETQ. Trimming took 4 bases from V and 4 from J; bases not matched to a gene: 6. For sorted subsets, 150 to 200 ng DNA per replicate equaled approximately 32,000 T cell genomes. In the original processing: Filtering differed, since immunoSEQ gave only junction sequences and no quality scores. The method was immunoSEQ multiplex PCR; TCRdb's version includes in-frame clones alone and lacks a portion of them. D and trimming come from the DNA, and the V and J calls and clone size come from that table. The repertoire holds about 2.4 million clones, with 93% as singletons.

The rearrangement links TRBV5-1 to TRBJ2-7; TRBD2 aligns across 12 bases. This clonotype was obtained from a man between 18 and 29 years old in good health. Some clones in this sample may be carry-over from other donors' samples. The specimen was naive CD4+ T cells from PBMCs. Subset specified: CD45RA+ positively selected. The CDR3 region has the DNA TGCGCCAGCAGCCCCCAAACTAGCGGGAGGTACGAGCAGTACTTC. It yields the protein CASSPQTSGRYEQYF. Complete variable domain (other parts from reference TRBV5-1 and TRBJ2-7): KAGVTQTPRYLIKTRGQQVTLSCSPISGHRSVSWYQQTPGQGLQFLFEYFSETQRNKGNFPGRFSGRQFSNSRSEMNVSTLELGDSALYLCASSPQTSGRYEQYFGPGTRLTVT.